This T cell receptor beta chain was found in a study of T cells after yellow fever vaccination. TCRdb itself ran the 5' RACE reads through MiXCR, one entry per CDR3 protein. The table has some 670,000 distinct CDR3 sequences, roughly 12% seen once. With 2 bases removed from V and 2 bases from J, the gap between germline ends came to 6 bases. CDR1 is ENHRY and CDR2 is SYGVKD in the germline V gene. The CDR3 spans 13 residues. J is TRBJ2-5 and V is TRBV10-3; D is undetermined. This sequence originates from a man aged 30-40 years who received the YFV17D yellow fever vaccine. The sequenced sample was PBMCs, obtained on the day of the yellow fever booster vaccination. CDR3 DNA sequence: TGTGCCATCAGTGAGACCGAACAAGAGACCCAGTACTTC. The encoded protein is CAISETEQETQYF.